This TCR beta chain emerged from a study of shared clonotypes between healthy human individuals. Replicate PCRs run on sorted subsets employed roughly 180 ng DNA, around 31,000 T cell genomes. Produced via immunoSEQ multiplex PCR; TCRdb's table is partial and in-frame only. The repertoire includes roughly 2 million clones, roughly 94% of them detected once, and 0.13% sits in the top ten. CDR3 length: 18 residues. This sequence was found in a man between 18 and 35 years old in good health. The V call is TRBV21-1, the J call TRBJ2-1; the table names TRBD2, a call not compared with the DNA. TRBV21-1 is designated a pseudogene. The sample taken for sequencing was naive CD4+ T cells sorted from blood. Subset noted: CD45RA+ positively selected. CDR3 region: CASGKAKEAGIAYNEQFF. The CDR3 DNA reads TGTGCCAGCGGCAAAGCCAAAGAAGCGGGGATTGCCTACAATGAGCAGTTCTTC.